This is a list of T cell receptor beta chains from one sample in a study of shared clonotypes between healthy human individuals. TCRdb's copy holds only in-frame clones and misses some; the assay was immunoSEQ multiplex PCR. In the table there are hundreds of thousands of clones, less than 96% of which are singletons. The specimen was naive CD4+ T cells sorted from blood. The receptors come from a woman aged 25 to 39 in good health. CDR3s include the opening cysteine and the closing phenylalanine or tryptophan. D genes are given only for firm matches. For some rows the clone size is stated as once, few or many, or as a class when expanded; others skip it.

>TRBV6-1|NA|15|TRBJ1-1|TRBD1
CASSEWAGGMSEAFF
TGTGCCAGCAGTGAATGGGCAGGGGGGATGAGTGAAGCTTTCTTT
>TRBV6-6|NA|15|TRBJ2-1|NA
CASSPEGVFSNEQFF
TGTGCCAGCAGCCCGGAGGGTGTCTTTTCCAATGAGCAGTTCTTC
>TRBV10-2|NA|14|TRBJ2-1|TRBD2
CASTASGYYNEQFF
TGCGCCAGCACGGCTAGCGGATACTACAATGAGCAGTTCTTC
>TRBV7-8|NA|16|TRBJ2-5|TRBD2
CASSLFTSGNQETQYF
TGTGCCAGCAGCTTATTTACTAGCGGGAACCAAGAGACCCAGTACTTC
>TRBV14|NA|20|TRBJ1-4|NA
CASSQLTWGGIFSANEKLFF
TGTGCCAGCAGCCAACTGACGTGGGGAGGGATCTTTTCGGCTAATGAAAAACTGTTTTTT
>TRBV5-4|once|14|TRBJ2-2|NA
CASSLDGHTGELFF
TGTGCCAGCAGCTTGGATGGTCACACCGGGGAGCTGTTTTTT
>TRBV28|NA|14|TRBJ1-1|NA
CASSLSGAPLEAFF
TGTGCCAGCAGTTTGTCAGGGGCCCCCCTTGAAGCTTTCTTT
>TRBV4-1|NA|18|TRBJ2-5|TRBD2
CASSQDRLAGGIQETQYF
TGCGCCAGCAGCCAAGATCGGCTAGCGGGAGGTATCCAAGAGACCCAGTACTTC
>TRBV10-2|NA|15|TRBJ2-7|NA
CASTSRREPAREQYF
TGCGCCAGCACATCAAGGAGGGAGCCAGCTAGGGAGCAGTACTTC
>TRBV10-2|NA|15|TRBJ1-2|TRBD1
CASSARTGTAYGYTF
TGCGCCAGCAGTGCCCGGACAGGAACCGCTTATGGCTACACCTTC
>TRBV28|NA|14|TRBJ2-1|NA
CASSLVGRGDEQFF
TGTGCCAGCAGTTTAGTAGGACGAGGGGATGAGCAGTTCTTC
>TRBV19|once|15|TRBJ2-1|TRBD2
CASSELAAIYNEQFF
TGTGCCAGTAGTGAACTAGCGGCGATCTACAATGAGCAGTTCTTC
>TRBV27|NA|16|TRBJ1-5|NA
CASSFRAGSGDQPQHF
TGTGCCAGCAGTTTTAGGGCAGGGTCGGGCGATCAGCCCCAGCATTTT
>TRBV30|NA|17|TRBJ2-7|TRBD1
CAWTQGAKRALSYEQYF
TGTGCCTGGACCCAGGGGGCCAAGCGGGCCCTCTCCTACGAGCAGTACTTC
>TRBV19|NA|15|TRBJ1-2|NA
CASSLPSDRSRYRTF
TGTGCCAGTAGTCTCCCCTCAGACAGGAGCCGCTATCGCACCTTC
>TRBV6-6|once|14|TRBJ1-4|NA
CASSSRQSNEKLFF
TGTGCCAGCAGTTCCCGACAGAGTAATGAAAAACTGTTTTTT
>TRBV9|NA|16|TRBJ1-3|NA
CASSVEVSEAGDTIYF
TGTGCCAGCAGCGTAGAGGTCTCCGAGGCGGGAGACACCATATATTTT
>TRBV7-8|NA|14|TRBJ2-7|TRBD1
CASSLDRGAYEQYF
TGTGCCAGCAGCTTAGACAGGGGGGCCTACGAGCAGTACTTC
>TRBV6-6|NA|16|TRBJ1-4|NA
CASSYSSSSTNEKLFF
TGTGCCAGCAGTTACTCGAGCAGCTCTACTAATGAAAAACTGTTTTTT
>TRBV5-4|NA|15|TRBJ2-1|NA
CASSLNSGRGNEQFF
TGTGCCAGCAGCTTGAATAGCGGCAGAGGGAATGAGCAGTTCTTC
>TRBV6-1|NA|13|TRBJ2-5|TRBD2
CASNRRLAETQYF
TGTGCCAGCAATAGGAGACTAGCAGAGACCCAGTACTTC
>TRBV19|NA|11|TRBJ2-1|NA
CASRYRNEQFF
TGTGCCAGTAGATACCGCAATGAGCAGTTCTTC
>TRBV11-3|NA|15|TRBJ2-1|TRBD2
CASSLEGTSGLRQFF
TGTGCCAGCAGCTTAGAGGGTACTAGCGGGCTCCGGCAGTTCTTC
>TRBV19|NA|15|TRBJ1-4|TRBD1
CASSTPGQGREKLFF
TGTGCCAGTAGTACCCCGGGACAGGGAAGAGAAAAACTGTTTTTT
>TRBV5-3|NA|18|TRBJ2-7|TRBD2
CARSLGTSGRVGSYEQYF
TGTGCCAGAAGCTTGGGGACTAGCGGGAGGGTTGGATCCTACGAGCAGTACTTC
>TRBV28|NA|19|TRBJ2-1|TRBD1
CASSFRRKTDRERYNEQFF
TGTGCCAGCAGTTTCCGGAGGAAAACCGACAGGGAGAGGTACAATGAGCAGTTCTTC
>TRBV29-1|NA|13|TRBJ2-5|NA
CSVEKEGFETQYF
TGCAGCGTTGAAAAGGAAGGGTTTGAGACCCAGTACTTC
>TRBV28|NA|15|TRBJ2-2|TRBD2
CASRLAGANTGELFF
TGTGCCAGCCGCCTAGCGGGAGCGAACACCGGGGAGCTGTTTTTT
>TRBV10-3|NA|13|TRBJ2-3|NA
CAISAADPDTQYF
TGTGCCATCAGTGCTGCGGATCCAGATACGCAGTATTTT
>TRBV11-2|NA|17|TRBJ2-5|TRBD2
CASSFRHSSGSWETQYF
TGTGCCAGCAGCTTCCGCCATTCTAGCGGGAGCTGGGAGACCCAGTACTTC
>TRBV19|NA|13|TRBJ1-2|NA
CASSIANLPGYTF
TGTGCCAGTAGTATAGCCAACCTACCTGGCTACACCTTC
>TRBV28|NA|13|TRBJ2-7|NA
CASSLYRAGEQYF
TGTGCCAGCAGTTTATACAGGGCGGGGGAGCAGTACTTC
>TRBV11-1|NA|15|TRBJ2-7|NA
CASSRGHSGIEEQYF
TGTGCCAGCAGCAGGGGGCATAGCGGGATTGAAGAGCAGTACTTC
>TRBV7-9|NA|19|TRBJ2-7|TRBD2
CASSLARDWGTSGRGEQYF
TGTGCCAGCAGCTTAGCCAGAGACTGGGGGACTAGCGGGAGGGGCGAGCAGTACTTC
>TRBV11-2|once|15|TRBJ2-1|NA
CASSLAGVSYNEQFF
TGTGCCAGCAGCTTAGCGGGGGTTTCTTACAATGAGCAGTTCTTC
>TRBV6-4|NA|14|TRBJ2-2|NA
CASSEGIHTGELFF
TGTGCCAGCAGTGAAGGCATTCACACCGGGGAGCTGTTTTTT
>TRBV27|NA|15|TRBJ2-3|NA
CASSFFPPPPDTQYF
TGTGCCAGCAGTTTTTTCCCCCCGCCCCCAGATACGCAGTATTTT
>TRBV18|NA|15|TRBJ1-1|NA
CASSTKQGTNTEAFF
TGTGCCAGCTCAACAAAACAGGGAACTAACACTGAAGCTTTCTTT
>TRBV11-2|NA|16|TRBJ2-2|NA
CASSQKGGVWTGELFF
TGTGCCAGCAGCCAGAAAGGGGGAGTTTGGACCGGGGAGCTGTTTTTT
>TRBV28|NA|12|TRBJ1-2|NA
CASSYDPYGYTF
TGTGCCAGCAGCTACGACCCCTATGGCTACACCTTC
>TRBV4-1|NA|14|TRBJ2-1|NA
CASSRQRLVNEQFF
TGCGCCAGCAGCCGCCAGCGACTAGTCAATGAGCAGTTCTTC
>TRBV27|once|13|TRBJ2-7|NA
CASSSPVGAEQYF
TGTGCCAGCAGCTCCCCGGTCGGCGCGGAGCAGTACTTC
>TRBV7-7|NA|14|TRBJ2-3|NA
CASSQTESTDTQYF
TGTGCCAGCAGCCAGACAGAAAGCACAGATACGCAGTATTTT
>TRBV2|NA|13|TRBJ1-1|NA
CASSEQGNTEAFF
TGTGCCAGCAGTGAGCAGGGGAACACTGAAGCTTTCTTT
>TRBV28|NA|14|TRBJ2-7|TRBD1
CASSTGQPTYEQYF
TGTGCCAGCAGTACGGGACAGCCCACCTACGAGCAGTACTTC
>TRBV2|NA|13|TRBJ1-2|NA
CASSLNSVYGYTF
TGTGCCAGCAGTCTAAATTCTGTCTATGGCTACACCTTC
>TRBV28|NA|16|TRBJ2-5|TRBD2
CASSLSTGSGRQTQYF
TGTGCCAGCAGTTTATCGACTGGAAGCGGGAGGCAGACCCAGTACTTC
>TRBV18|NA|14|TRBJ2-7|NA
CASSSSSASYEQYF
TGTGCCAGCTCAAGTTCTTCTGCTTCCTACGAGCAGTACTTC
>TRBV6-5|NA|14|TRBJ2-1|TRBD2
CASSSGRALNEQFF
TGTGCCAGCAGTAGCGGGAGGGCCCTCAATGAGCAGTTCTTC
>TRBV4-2|NA|15|TRBJ2-1|NA
CASSQGGILLNEQFF
TGTGCCAGCAGCCAGGGCGGGATATTGCTCAATGAGCAGTTCTTC
>TRBV7-9|NA|14|TRBJ2-5|NA
CASSRGTARETQYF
TGTGCCAGCAGCCGCGGGACAGCACGGGAGACCCAGTACTTC
>TRBV7-9|NA|18|TRBJ2-5|NA
CASSLGYWGEIEGETQYF
TGTGCCAGCAGCTTAGGGTACTGGGGCGAGATAGAAGGAGAGACCCAGTACTTC
>TRBV6-5|NA|14|TRBJ2-7|TRBD2
CASRLAQSSYEQYF
TGTGCCAGTCGACTAGCGCAATCTTCCTACGAGCAGTACTTC
>TRBV7-9|NA|15|TRBJ2-1|NA
CASSPPPRGFNEQFF
TGTGCCAGCAGCCCCCCCCCGAGAGGGTTCAATGAGCAGTTCTTC